The clone carrying this T cell receptor beta chain was counted between two and nine times. Its antigen is still unknown. The data originate from a study of post-analysis software for immune sequencing data. Study information: The disease courses spanned relapsing-remitting, secondary progressive and progressive-relapsing forms of multiple sclerosis. Study results and limitations: People with multiple sclerosis had a significantly lower normalized Chao1 diversity than controls did. When patients were compared with controls, about five TRBV segments were more frequent, TRBV5-6, TRBV5-1 and TRBV20-1 among them.

Unique molecular identifiers were built into the TCR beta cDNA libraries. The authors obtained 400,000 to 600,000 cDNA molecules from around 0.96 to 9.9 million T cells. Via MiXCR, TCRdb re-called the PCR reads, giving one row per CDR3 protein. The data show 250,000 to 300,000 distinct CDR3 sequences, 35% to 40% seen once. CDR1 is SEHNR and CDR2 is FQNEAQ in the germline V gene (reference sequence). The CDR3 loop spans 14 amino acids. The V end was cut by 1 base, the J end by 1 base, with 7 bases between. The rearrangement uses TRBV7-9 and TRBJ1-1, with unresolved D. The sequence derives from a girl aged 10 to 17 with multiple sclerosis. The sample comprised blood. The CDR3 sequence: CASSLVLANTEAFF. The CDR3 region has the DNA TGTGCCAGCAGCTTAGTACTGGCGAACACTGAAGCTTTCTTT.